The clone carrying this TCR beta chain has at least ten counts. The blood was taken when hyperthyroidism was first diagnosed, before any ophthalmopathy symptoms showed up. The authors obtained PBMCs from over 8.5 ml of fresh peripheral blood. RNA transcripts provided the source from which TCR beta CDR3 regions were amplified. The HTBI primer set was used in a first-round RT-PCR of the TCR CDR3. TCRdb passed the multiplex PCR reads through MiXCR, listing each CDR3 protein once. The sample lists fewer than 350,000 distinct CDR3 sequences, nearly 15% occurring once. In germline, CDR1 is MDHEN, CDR2 SYDVKM. The CDR3 extends over 15 amino acids. J lost 0 bases, V lost 6 bases, and 7 bases had no gene match. This specimen belongs to a study of T cells in Graves' hyperthyroidism and ophthalmopathy.

The sequence derives from a woman aged 45 to 65 with Graves' hyperthyroidism that later progressed to Graves' ophthalmopathy. Material: blood. The V and J genes are TRBV28 and TRBJ2-7; TRBD1 aligns across 8 bases. CDR3: CASSDGTGFSYEQYF. CDR3 in DNA: TGTGCCAGCAGCGACGGGACAGGCTTCTCCTACGAGCAGTACTTC.